The clone carrying this T cell receptor (beta chain) was recorded a few times. The antigen remains undetermined. Assay used: immunoSEQ multiplex PCR; TCRdb lists only in-frame clones, some missing. The sample yields over 120,000 clones, approximately 86% seen once. The sample comes from a study of T cell responses to AZD1222 COVID-19 vaccine. General study points: A mostly white British donor set with more females was recruited, and clonal diversity was possibly underestimated.

The CDR3 length is 17 residues. The chain uses TRBV21-1 and TRBJ2-7; the table's D call of TRBD1 was not tested on the DNA. TRBV21-1 is marked as a pseudogene. The sample in question was peripheral blood, obtained 28 days after the second AZD1222 dose. This TCR was sampled from an adult who received the AZD1222 COVID-19 vaccine. Here the CDR3 reads CASSRETTGRSSYEQYF. CDR3 bases: TGTGCCAGCAGCAGAGAGACCACAGGTCGGAGCTCCTACGAGCAGTACTTC.